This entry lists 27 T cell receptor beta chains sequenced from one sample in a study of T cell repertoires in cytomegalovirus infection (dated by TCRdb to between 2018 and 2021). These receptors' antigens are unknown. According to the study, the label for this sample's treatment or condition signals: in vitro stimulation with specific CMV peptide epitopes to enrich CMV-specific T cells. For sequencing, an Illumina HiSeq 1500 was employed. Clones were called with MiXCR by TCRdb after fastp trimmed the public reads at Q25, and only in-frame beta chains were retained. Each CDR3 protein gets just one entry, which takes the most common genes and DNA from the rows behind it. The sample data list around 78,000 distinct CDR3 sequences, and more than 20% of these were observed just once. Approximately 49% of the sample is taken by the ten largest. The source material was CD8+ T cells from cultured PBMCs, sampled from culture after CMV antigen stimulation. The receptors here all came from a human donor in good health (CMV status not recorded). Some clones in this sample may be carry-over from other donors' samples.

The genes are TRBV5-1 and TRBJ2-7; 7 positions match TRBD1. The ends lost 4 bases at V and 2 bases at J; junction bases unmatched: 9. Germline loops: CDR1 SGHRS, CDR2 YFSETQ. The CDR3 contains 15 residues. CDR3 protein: CASSVFRDRAYEQYF. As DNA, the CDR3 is TGCGCCAGCAGCGTATTCCGGGACAGAGCCTACGAGCAGTACTTC. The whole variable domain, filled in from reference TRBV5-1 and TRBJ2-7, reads KAGVTQTPRYLIKTRGQQVTLSCSPISGHRSVSWYQQTPGQGLQFLFEYFSETQRNKGNFPGRFSGRQFSNSRSEMNVSTLELGDSALYLCASSVFRDRAYEQYFGPGTRLTVT.

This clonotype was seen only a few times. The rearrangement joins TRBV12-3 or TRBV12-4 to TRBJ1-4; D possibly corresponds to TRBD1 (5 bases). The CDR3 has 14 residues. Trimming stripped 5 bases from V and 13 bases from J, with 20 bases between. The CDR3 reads CASSPPASGGLLFF. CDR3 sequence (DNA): TGTGCCAGCAGTCCGCCGGCCTCCGGGGGGTTACTGTTTTTT.

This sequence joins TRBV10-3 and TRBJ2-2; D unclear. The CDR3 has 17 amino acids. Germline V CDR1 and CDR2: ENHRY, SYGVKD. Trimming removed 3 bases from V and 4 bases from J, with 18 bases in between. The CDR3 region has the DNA TGTGCCATCAGTGAAAATTTGTCGGTCGGAGCCACCGGGGAGCTGTTTTTT. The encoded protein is CAISENLSVGATGELFF.

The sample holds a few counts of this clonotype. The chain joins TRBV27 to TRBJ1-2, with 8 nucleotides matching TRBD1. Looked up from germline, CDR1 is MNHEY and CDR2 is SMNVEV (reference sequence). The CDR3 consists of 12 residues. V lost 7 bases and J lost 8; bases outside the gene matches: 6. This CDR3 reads CASIGQGGGYTF. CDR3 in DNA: TGTGCCAGCATAGGACAGGGCGGGGGCTACACCTTC.

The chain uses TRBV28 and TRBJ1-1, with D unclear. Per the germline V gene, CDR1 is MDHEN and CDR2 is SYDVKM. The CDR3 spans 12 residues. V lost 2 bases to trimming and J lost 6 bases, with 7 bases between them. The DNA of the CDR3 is TGTGCCAGCAGTTTAGCCAGCCCTGAAGCTTTCTTT. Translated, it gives CASSLASPEAFF.

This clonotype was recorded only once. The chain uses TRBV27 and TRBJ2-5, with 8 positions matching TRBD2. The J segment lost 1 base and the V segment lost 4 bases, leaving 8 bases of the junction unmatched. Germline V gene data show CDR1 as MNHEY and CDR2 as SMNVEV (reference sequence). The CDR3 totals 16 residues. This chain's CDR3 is CASSSLGGGTQETQYF. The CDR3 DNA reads TGTGCCAGCAGTTCCCTCGGGGGGGGCACCCAAGAGACCCAGTACTTC.

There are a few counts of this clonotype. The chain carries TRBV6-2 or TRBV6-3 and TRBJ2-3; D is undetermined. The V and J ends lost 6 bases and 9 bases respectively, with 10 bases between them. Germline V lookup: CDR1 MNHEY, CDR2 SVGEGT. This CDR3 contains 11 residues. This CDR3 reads CASRTDATQYF. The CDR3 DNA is TGTGCCAGCAGGACCGACGCCACGCAGTATTTT.

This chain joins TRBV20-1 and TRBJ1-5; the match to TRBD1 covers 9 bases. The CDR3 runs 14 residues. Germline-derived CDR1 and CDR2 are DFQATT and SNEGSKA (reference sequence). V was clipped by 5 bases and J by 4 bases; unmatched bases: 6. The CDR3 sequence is CSAPDRGLNQPQHF. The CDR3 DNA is TGCAGTGCTCCCGACAGGGGGTTGAATCAGCCCCAGCATTTT.

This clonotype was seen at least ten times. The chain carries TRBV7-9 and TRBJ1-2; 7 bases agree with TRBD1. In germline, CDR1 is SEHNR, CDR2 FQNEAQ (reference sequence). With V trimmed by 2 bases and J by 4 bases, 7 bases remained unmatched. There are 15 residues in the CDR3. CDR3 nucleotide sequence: TGTGCCAGCAGCTTATCCAGGGGGTCTGGCTATGGCTACACCTTC. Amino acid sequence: CASSLSRGSGYGYTF.

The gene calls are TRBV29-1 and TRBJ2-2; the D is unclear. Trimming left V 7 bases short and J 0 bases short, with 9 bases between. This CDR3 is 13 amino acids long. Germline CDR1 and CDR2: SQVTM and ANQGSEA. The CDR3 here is CSATLPNTGELFF. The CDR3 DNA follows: TGCAGCGCCACCCTTCCGAACACCGGGGAGCTGTTTTTT.

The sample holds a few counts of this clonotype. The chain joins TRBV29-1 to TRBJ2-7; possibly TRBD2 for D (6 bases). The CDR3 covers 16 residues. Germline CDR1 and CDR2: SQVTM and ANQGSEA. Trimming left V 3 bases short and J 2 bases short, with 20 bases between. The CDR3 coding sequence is TGCAGCGTTGAGCAGGGAGAGACGGGGGAAACCTACGAGCAGTACTTC. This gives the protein CSVEQGETGETYEQYF.

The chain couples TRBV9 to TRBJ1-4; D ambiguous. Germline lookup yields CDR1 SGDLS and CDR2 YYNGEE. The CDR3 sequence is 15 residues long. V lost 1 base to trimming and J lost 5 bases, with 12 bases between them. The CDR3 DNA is TGTGCCAGCAGCGTATCGTCAGACAAAAATGAAAAACTGTTTTTT. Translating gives CASSVSSDKNEKLFF.

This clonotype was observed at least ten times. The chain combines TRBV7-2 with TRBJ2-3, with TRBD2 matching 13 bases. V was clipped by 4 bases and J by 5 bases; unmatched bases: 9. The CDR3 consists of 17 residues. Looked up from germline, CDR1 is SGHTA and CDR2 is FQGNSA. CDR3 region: CASSSPTSGGAGDTQYF. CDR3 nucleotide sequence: TGTGCCAGCAGCTCCCCCACTAGCGGGGGGGCGGGAGATACGCAGTATTTT.

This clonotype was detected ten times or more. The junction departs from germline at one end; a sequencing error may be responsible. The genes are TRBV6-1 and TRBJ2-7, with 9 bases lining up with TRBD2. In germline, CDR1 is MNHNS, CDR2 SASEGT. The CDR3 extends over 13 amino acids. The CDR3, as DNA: TGTGCCAGCGGGGCGGGGGGGCGCGTACAGGCACGGTTC. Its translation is CASGAGGRVQARF.

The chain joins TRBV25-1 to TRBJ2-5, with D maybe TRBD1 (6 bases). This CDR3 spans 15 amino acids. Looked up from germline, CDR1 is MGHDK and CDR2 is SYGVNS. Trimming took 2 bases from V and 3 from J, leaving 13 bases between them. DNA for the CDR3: TGTGCCAGCAGTGAAGGATGGGCAGGGGAAGAGACCCAGTACTTC. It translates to CASSEGWAGEETQYF.

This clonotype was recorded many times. The CDR3 DNA reads TGTGCCAGCAGCTTATGGGGGACCGGCACAGATACGCAGTATTTT. Protein: CASSLWGTGTDTQYF. The V and J genes are TRBV7-6 and TRBJ2-3; D tentatively fits TRBD1 or TRBD2 (5 bases each). Germline CDR1 and CDR2: SGHVS and FNYEAQ. The CDR3 is 15 residues long. Trimming shortened V by 2 bases and J by 1 base, and 10 bases separated the two germline ends.

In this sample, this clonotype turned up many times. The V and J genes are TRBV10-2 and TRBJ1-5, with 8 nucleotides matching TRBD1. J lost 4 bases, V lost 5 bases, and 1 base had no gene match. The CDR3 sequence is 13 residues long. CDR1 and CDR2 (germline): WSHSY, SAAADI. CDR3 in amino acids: CASSRDRNQPQHF. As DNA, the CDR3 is TGCGCCAGCAGTCGGGACAGGAATCAGCCCCAGCATTTT.

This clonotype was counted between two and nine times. The CDR3 loop reads CASRIETGGNEQFF. CDR3 DNA: TGTGCCAGTAGGATTGAGACTGGGGGGAATGAGCAGTTCTTC. The rearrangement joins TRBV19 to TRBJ2-1, with D tentatively TRBD2 (6 bases). Germline CDR1 and CDR2: LNHDA and SQIVND (reference sequence). There are 14 residues in the CDR3. Trimming left V 6 bases short and J 7 bases short, with 16 bases between.

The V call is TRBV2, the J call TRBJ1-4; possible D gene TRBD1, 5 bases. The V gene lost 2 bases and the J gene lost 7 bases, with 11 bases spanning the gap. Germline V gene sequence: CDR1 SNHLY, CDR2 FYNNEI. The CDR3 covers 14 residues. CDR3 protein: CASSEKGIGEKLFF. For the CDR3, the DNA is TGTGCCAGCAGTGAAAAGGGGATAGGTGAAAAACTGTTTTTT.

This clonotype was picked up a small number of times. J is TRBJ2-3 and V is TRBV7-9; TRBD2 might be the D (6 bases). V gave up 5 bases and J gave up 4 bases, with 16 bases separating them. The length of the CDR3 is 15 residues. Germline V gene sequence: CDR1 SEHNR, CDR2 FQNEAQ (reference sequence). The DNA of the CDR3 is TGTGCCAGCAGCCCCGGAGGGGCAGGCTCAGATACGCAGTATTTT. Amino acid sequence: CASSPGGAGSDTQYF.

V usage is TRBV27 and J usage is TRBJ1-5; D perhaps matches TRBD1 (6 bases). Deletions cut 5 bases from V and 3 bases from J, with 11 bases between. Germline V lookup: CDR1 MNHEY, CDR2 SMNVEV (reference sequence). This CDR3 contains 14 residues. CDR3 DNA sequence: TGTGCCAGCAGTCTCACAGGGAACAATCAGCCCCAGCATTTT. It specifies CASSLTGNNQPQHF.

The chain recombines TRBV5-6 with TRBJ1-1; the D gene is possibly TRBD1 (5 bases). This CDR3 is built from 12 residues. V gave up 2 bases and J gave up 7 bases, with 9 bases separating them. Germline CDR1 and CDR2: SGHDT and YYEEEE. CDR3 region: CASSLRGNEAFF. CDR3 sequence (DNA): TGTGCCAGCAGCTTACGGGGGAATGAAGCTTTCTTT.

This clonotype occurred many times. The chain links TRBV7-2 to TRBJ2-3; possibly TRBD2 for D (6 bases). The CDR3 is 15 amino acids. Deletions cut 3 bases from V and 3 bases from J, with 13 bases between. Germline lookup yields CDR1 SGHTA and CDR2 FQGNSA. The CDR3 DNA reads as TGTGCCAGCAGCTTGAGGGACGGAGGGACAGATACGCAGTATTTT. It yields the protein CASSLRDGGTDTQYF.

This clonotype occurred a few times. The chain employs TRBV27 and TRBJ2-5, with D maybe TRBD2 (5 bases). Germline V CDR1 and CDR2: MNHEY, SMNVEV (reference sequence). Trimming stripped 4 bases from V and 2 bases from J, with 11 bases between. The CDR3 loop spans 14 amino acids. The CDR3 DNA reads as TGTGCCAGCAGTTCACTAGAATCTCAAGAGACCCAGTACTTC. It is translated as CASSSLESQETQYF.

DNA for the CDR3: TGTGCCAGCAGCCAAGAAAAGGGGGCCCATCAGCCCCAGCATTTT. Translating it yields CASSQEKGAHQPQHF. The chain couples TRBV4-2 to TRBJ1-5; 7 bases match TRBD1. The V gene's germline CDR1 is LGHNA and CDR2 YNFKEQ. J was trimmed by 5 bases and V by 0 bases; bases with no gene match: 4. CDR3 length: 15 amino acids.

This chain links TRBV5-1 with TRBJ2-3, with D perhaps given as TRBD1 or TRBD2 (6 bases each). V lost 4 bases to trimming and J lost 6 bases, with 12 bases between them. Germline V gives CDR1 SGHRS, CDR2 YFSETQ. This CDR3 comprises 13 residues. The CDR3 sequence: CASSRSGADTQYF. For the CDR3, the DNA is TGCGCCAGCAGCAGGTCGGGGGCGGATACGCAGTATTTT.

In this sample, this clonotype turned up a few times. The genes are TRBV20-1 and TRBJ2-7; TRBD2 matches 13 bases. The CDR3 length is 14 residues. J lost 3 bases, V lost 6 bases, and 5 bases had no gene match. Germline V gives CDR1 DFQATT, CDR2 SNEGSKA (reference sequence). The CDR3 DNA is TGCAGTGCCAGAAGACTAGCGGGGGGCTACGAGCAGTACTTC. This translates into CSARRLAGGYEQYF.